These T cell receptor beta chains were read from a single sample in a study of T-cell reconstitution after alpha-beta-depleted transplantation in children. TCRdb ran MiXCR on the PCR reads and lists one entry per CDR3 protein. The sample holds about 540,000 distinct CDR3 sequences; approximately 20% are singletons and the top ten take roughly 3.3%. The sample in question was PBMCs from the stem cell graft donor, obtained from the stem cell graft. These receptors originate from a human donor who donated a stem cell graft to a child with acute lymphoblastic leukemia. Both conserved end residues are part of each CDR3. D genes are given only for firm matches. A clone size is listed for some rows: how often the clone was seen (once, few, many), or a class if it is expanded.

D gene	clone size	CDR3 length	V gene	J gene	CDR3 protein	CDR3 DNA
-	few	14	TRBV24-1	TRBJ2-3	CATSDMDSEDTQYF	TGTGCCACCAGTGATATGGACTCAGAAGATACGCAGTATTTT
TRBD1	few	14	TRBV5-5	TRBJ1-1	CASSSSRDRDRAFF	TGTGCCAGCAGCTCGTCCCGGGACAGGGATCGAGCTTTCTTT
-	many	14	TRBV5-1	TRBJ1-2	CASSLGGPNYGYTF	TGTGCCAGCAGCTTAGGGGGGCCCAACTATGGCTACACCTTC
TRBD1	once	14	TRBV19	TRBJ1-1	CASRPGTGSTEAFF	TGTGCCAGTAGACCGGGGACAGGGTCCACTGAAGCTTTCTTT
TRBD2	few	15	TRBV12-3/TRBV12-4	TRBJ2-5	CASSSRTSGRETQYF	TGTGCCAGCAGTTCTCGGACTAGCGGGAGAGAGACCCAGTACTTC
TRBD1	-	14	TRBV20-1	TRBJ1-1	CSARTGPINTEAFF	TGCAGTGCGCGGACAGGGCCTATCAACACTGAAGCTTTCTTT
-	few	14	TRBV10-2	TRBJ1-2	CASSEAGANYGYTF	TGCGCCAGCAGTGAGGCAGGGGCTAACTATGGCTACACCTTC
TRBD2	few	15	TRBV12-3/TRBV12-4	TRBJ2-3	CASRLAGGLTDTQYF	TGTGCCAGCAGACTAGCGGGAGGTCTCACAGATACGCAGTATTTT
TRBD2	few	16	TRBV6-1	TRBJ2-3	CASSPGTSGRADTQYF	TGTGCCAGCAGCCCCGGGACTAGCGGGAGGGCAGATACGCAGTATTTT
-	-	13	TRBV6-2/TRBV6-3	TRBJ1-2	CASSPGRGYGYTF	TGTGCCAGCAGTCCCGGGAGAGGTTATGGCTACACCTTC